The 13 T cell receptor beta chains in this list originate from one sample, sequenced in a study of spatial heterogeneity in lung cancer. TCRdb used MiXCR to reprocess the 5' RACE reads, holding one entry per CDR3 protein. The profile covers 55,000 to 75,000 distinct CDR3 sequences, with 8% to 9.5% appearing a single time and 1.9% taken by the ten largest. Regarding time point: blood at routine non-recurrence follow-up after resection. The material sequenced was PBMCs, taken at follow-up. Receptors originate from a female donor with early-stage non-small cell lung cancer.

This clonotype has just a few counts. This chain links TRBV9 with TRBJ2-1; TRBD1 is a possible D gene (6 bases). The germline V and J ends were trimmed by 4 bases and 5 bases, with 19 bases remaining between them. Germline V gene sequence: CDR1 SGDLS, CDR2 YYNGEE. CDR3 size: 16 residues. CDR3 loop: CASSPRQERTNNEQFF. In nucleotides, the CDR3 is TGTGCCAGCAGCCCCCGACAGGAGAGAACTAACAATGAGCAGTTCTTC.

Many counts were recorded for this clonotype. The rearrangement uses TRBV29-1 and TRBJ1-1; no clear D. The CDR3 spans 11 residues. V was clipped by 1 base and J by 1 base, with 1 base between them. The germline gives CDR1 SQVTM, CDR2 ANQGSEA. The CDR3 region is CSVEGNTEAFF. In DNA form, the CDR3 reads TGCAGCGTTGAAGGGAACACTGAAGCTTTCTTT.

This clonotype was picked up a small number of times. The chain uses TRBV6-5 and TRBJ1-2; 9 bases fit TRBD1. Looked up from germline, CDR1 is MNHEY and CDR2 is SVGAGI. V was clipped by 5 bases and J by 4 bases; unmatched bases: 5. The CDR3 is made up of 14 amino acids. The CDR3 loop reads CASSRGQGSYGYTF. CDR3 DNA sequence: TGTGCCAGCAGTAGGGGACAGGGTAGCTATGGCTACACCTTC.

For this clonotype: This could be a read error, since a much larger clone is one nucleotide away. The V and J genes are TRBV7-2 and TRBJ2-1; D possibly matches TRBD1 or TRBD2 (6 bases each). Trimming took off 7 bases at V and 5 bases at J, with 21 bases between the two ends. The CDR3 is made up of 16 amino acids. Germline V lookup: CDR1 SGHTA, CDR2 FQGNSA. CDR3 sequence: CASNSSEGGSHNEQFF. The CDR3 region has the DNA TGTGCCAGCAATTCTAGTGAGGGGGGTTCCCACAATGAGCAGTTCTTC.

The gene calls are TRBV5-1 and TRBJ2-7, with D tentatively TRBD2 (6 bases). V was pared by 6 bases and J by 4 bases, with 17 bases between. The germline V gene has CDR1 SGHRS and CDR2 YFSETQ. The CDR3 length is 14 residues. Here the CDR3 DNA reads TGCGCCAGCATGCCATATAGCGGAAAATACGAGCAGTACTTC. It codes for CASMPYSGKYEQYF.

This clonotype was counted only a few times. The CDR3 sequence: CASSELVSYEQYF. The CDR3 DNA is TGTGCCAGCAGTGAGCTAGTCTCCTACGAGCAGTACTTC. The gene calls are TRBV2 and TRBJ2-7; no reliable D call. The V and J ends lost 3 bases and 0 bases respectively, with 6 bases between them. The CDR3 totals 13 residues. Germline values: CDR1 SNHLY, CDR2 FYNNEI.

This clonotype was found many times. This rearrangement joins TRBV5-4 to TRBJ2-2; 8 bases fit TRBD2. The V and J ends lost 1 base and 6 bases, in that order; junction bases with no gene match: 8. The CDR3 runs 16 residues. Germline loops: CDR1 SGHNT, CDR2 YYREEE (reference sequence). CDR3 in amino acids: CASSLNPLAASGELFF. The CDR3 DNA is TGTGCCAGCAGCTTGAACCCACTAGCGGCTTCCGGGGAGCTGTTTTTT.

In its sample, this clonotype was seen many times. This sequence joins TRBV5-6 and TRBJ2-2; D might be TRBD2 (6 bases). Germline V gives CDR1 SGHDT, CDR2 YYEEEE. The CDR3 is made up of 17 amino acids. V was shortened by 1 base and J by 5 bases, with 18 bases between the two germline ends. CDR3 protein: CASSLPSAGRRTGELFF. CDR3 DNA: TGTGCCAGCAGCTTGCCGTCGGCGGGACGAAGGACCGGGGAGCTGTTTTTT.

This clonotype was counted at least ten times. This rearrangement joins TRBV6-5 to TRBJ2-1, with 10 nucleotides matching TRBD1. V lost 6 bases to trimming and J lost 8 bases; unmatched junction nucleotides: 4. This CDR3 comprises 13 residues. Germline lookup yields CDR1 MNHEY and CDR2 SVGAGI. CDR3 nucleotides: TGTGCCAGCAGAAAGACAGGGGGCGATGAGCAGTTCTTC. Protein sequence: CASRKTGGDEQFF.

This clonotype occurred many times. The chain is built from TRBV2 and TRBJ1-2; weak D call: TRBD1 (6 bases). CDR1 is SNHLY and CDR2 is FYNNEI in the germline V gene. The CDR3 has 15 amino acids. Trimming removed 6 bases at V and 4 bases at J, with 18 bases between. The CDR3 DNA reads TGTGCCAGCAGCTCGCAGGGGCAGGGAGCCTATGGCTACACCTTC. Its translation is CASSSQGQGAYGYTF.

The table lists this clonotype with many counts. Here the CDR3 reads CASSRVAGDYEQYF. As DNA, the CDR3 is TGTGCCAGCAGCCGAGTAGCGGGGGACTACGAGCAGTACTTC. V usage is TRBV5-4 and J usage is TRBJ2-7, with 9 bases fitting TRBD2. CDR3 length: 14 residues. The ends lost 4 bases at V and 3 bases at J; junction bases unmatched: 5. Germline CDR1 is SGHNT and CDR2 is YYREEE (reference sequence). Variable domain in full (rest from reference TRBV5-4 and TRBJ2-7): ETGVTQSPTHLIKTRGQQVTLRCSSQSGHNTVSWYQQALGQGPQFIFQYYREEENGRGNFPPRFSGLQFPNYSSELNVNALELDDSALYLCASSRVAGDYEQYFGPGTRLTVT.

The chain is built from TRBV12-3 or TRBV12-4 and TRBJ2-7, with D uncertain. The CDR3 is 15 amino acids. Between the trimmed V and J ends, which lost 2 bases and 5 bases, there was a span of 16 bases. This chain's CDR3 is CASSLRGAPRHEQYF. CDR3 bases: TGTGCCAGCAGTTTAAGAGGCGCACCAAGGCACGAGCAGTACTTC.

This clonotype was seen at least ten times. The gene calls are TRBV7-2 and TRBJ2-1; D not certain. The germline V and J ends were trimmed by 3 bases and 4 bases, with 7 bases remaining between them. The CDR3 sequence is 13 residues long. Looked up from germline, CDR1 is SGHTA and CDR2 is FQGNSA. The CDR3 nucleotides read TGTGCCAGCAGCTTGGTGGGGTACAATGAGCAGTTCTTC. This codes for CASSLVGYNEQFF.